A single T cell receptor beta chain is shown here with its context. The target of this receptor is not known. No clone much larger than this one lies a single base away; base qualities are absent. The time point label, as the study defines it: baseline before first vaccination. Vaccinee samples came from UK trials COV001 and COV002, including a single-blind randomized controlled phase 2/3 trial of AZD1222 (ChAdOx1 nCoV-19) in healthy adults. For TCRbeta chain sequencing, PBMC samples were collected from trial participants at day 0 and at day 28 after the second dose. This sample is drawn from a study of T cell responses to AZD1222 COVID-19 vaccine (dated by TCRdb to the early 2020s). Background on the whole study: AZD1222 recipients given second doses at about 4 weeks or at about 12 weeks were pooled, since spike-specific TCR depth and breadth were not found to differ between the two schedules. A total of just over 230 trial participants underwent TCR sequencing, of whom roughly 210 received two doses of AZD1222 and 26 received two doses of the MenACWY control vaccine. Trial participants were enrolled into age subgroups of 18-55, 56-69 and 70-plus years, which contained about 150, 27 and 61 TCR-sequenced participants, respectively. The full study reports these points: Participants were mostly white British and included more females than males, and it was suggested by the authors that clonal diversity may have been underestimated. Nearly half of unique spike-specific TCRs reportedly recognized epitopes outside regions mutated in the B.1.351 and B.1.1.7 variants. After two AZD1222 doses, both the breadth and the depth of spike-specific TCRs were significantly higher than at day 0 and than in MenACWY recipients. Conclusions about previously exposed vaccinees are limited because only six or seven AZD1222 recipients were SARS-CoV-2 seropositive at baseline. Because no samples from the day 14 peak response were available, repertoires could be characterized only after the peak T cell response. CD4 TCRs associated with the vaccine covered the entire spike protein, and the dominant responses were in regions 160-218 and 743-854. In the small 56-69-year group, the increase in depth fell short of significance, most likely because of low power.

The CDR3 regions of human TCRbeta chains were analyzed by immunosequencing. The authors processed their data as follows. Repertoire TCRs were checked for matches against a reference library of SARS-CoV-2-specific TCRs that had been generated using the MIRA antigen-specificity platform. Breadth was defined as the fraction of unique TCRs that were SARS-CoV-2-associated, and depth was defined as the fraction of total T cells that were SARS-CoV-2-associated. Each spike-specific TCR was assigned to its reactive spike region and to a CD4 or CD8 class using the MIRA data. Log10-transformed breadth and depth values were compared by one-way ANOVA with Sidak's multiple comparisons tests. The clones in this table, taken by TCRdb from immuneACCESS, are in-frame only. Not every clone is retained; where verified, under half of the shortfall comes from an unresolved V gene, and the cause of the rest is unknown. For V, J and clone size, that table is used; D and trimming come from the DNA. The sample has under 130,000 clones on record, over 75% of them singletons. Under 3% of the sample goes to the ten largest clones.

There are 11 amino acids in the CDR3, from cysteine to phenylalanine inclusive. Left in the record is the CDR3 DNA by itself, 33 bases read in frame from the first base. The junction carries 2 bases between V and J, which are trimmed by 3 bases and 5 bases respectively. From the germline V gene, CDR1 is SGHTA and CDR2 is FQGNSA. Recombination joined TRBV7-2 with TRBJ2-1; no D gene call is confident. Source: peripheral blood, taken on day 0 of AZD1222 vaccination. The clonotype originates from an adult in good health. The CDR3 has the sequence CASSFDNEQFF. The nucleotide sequence reads TGTGCCAGCAGCTTCGACAATGAGCAGTTCTTC. Beyond the CDR3, the reference TRBV7-2 and TRBJ2-1 genes provide the residues; the full variable domain reads: GAGVSQSPSNKVTEKGKDVELRCDPISGHTALYWYRQSLGQGLEFLIYFQGNSAPDKSGLPSDRFSAERTGGSVSTLTIQRTQQEDSAVYLCASSFDNEQFFGPGTRLTVL.